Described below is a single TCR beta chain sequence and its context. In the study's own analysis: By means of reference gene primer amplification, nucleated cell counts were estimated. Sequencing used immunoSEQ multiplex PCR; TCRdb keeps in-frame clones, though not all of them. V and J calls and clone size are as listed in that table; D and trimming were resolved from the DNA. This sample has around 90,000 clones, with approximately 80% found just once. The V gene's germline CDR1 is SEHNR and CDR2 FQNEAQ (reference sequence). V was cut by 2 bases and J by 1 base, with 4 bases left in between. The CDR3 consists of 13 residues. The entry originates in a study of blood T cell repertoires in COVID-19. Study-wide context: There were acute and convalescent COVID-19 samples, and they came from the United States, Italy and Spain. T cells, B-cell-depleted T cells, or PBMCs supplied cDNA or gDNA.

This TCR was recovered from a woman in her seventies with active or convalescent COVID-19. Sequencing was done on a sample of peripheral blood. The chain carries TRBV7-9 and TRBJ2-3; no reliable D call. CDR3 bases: TGTGCCAGCAGCTTAAGCGGCACAGATACGCAGTATTTT. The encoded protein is CASSLSGTDTQYF.